These 20 T cell receptor beta chains originate from one sample sequenced in a study of blood T cells in healthy people across ages. The authors ran a second PCR of roughly 6 to 12 cycles using a sample-barcoded 5' primer and a J-beta primer mix. In TCRdb, the 5' RACE reads were re-called with MiXCR into one record per CDR3 protein. The data hold about 760,000 distinct CDR3 sequences, with more than 55% observed a single time. The sequencing input was blood. The origin of the receptors is a man in his forties or fifties in good health.

This clonotype has just a few counts. The rearrangement uses TRBV27 and TRBJ2-3, with 10 bases aligning to TRBD2. The CDR3 spans 16 residues. V lost 5 bases and J lost 2; bases outside the gene matches: 7. Germline V gives CDR1 MNHEY, CDR2 SMNVEV (reference sequence). CDR3 in DNA: TGTGCCAGCAGTGATCCGACTAGCGGGTTCACAGATACGCAGTATTTT. It encodes CASSDPTSGFTDTQYF.

The gene calls are TRBV25-1 and TRBJ1-2; 10 nucleotides agree with TRBD1. The CDR3 has 16 amino acids. Germline V gene sequence: CDR1 MGHDK, CDR2 SYGVNS. V dropped 1 base and J dropped 8; count of bases not matched to a gene: 10. The CDR3 bases are TGTGCCAGCAGTGAATGGCTGGGACAGGGGTACGTCGGCTACACCTTC. It yields the protein CASSEWLGQGYVGYTF.

The chain joins TRBV20-1 to TRBJ2-5; TRBD2 matches 9 bases. Germline CDR1 is DFQATT and CDR2 is SNEGSKA (reference sequence). The CDR3 runs 17 residues. V shed 0 bases and J 4 bases; nucleotides not matched to a gene: 12. This CDR3 is CSARDLGRGGGRETQYF. As DNA, the CDR3 is TGCAGTGCTAGAGATCTAGGTCGCGGGGGGGGACGAGAGACCCAGTACTTC.

With regard to this clonotype: At one of its ends the junction is not consistent with the germline gene, which may arise from a read error. J is TRBJ2-3 and V is TRBV29-1; TRBD2 matches at 9 bases. Germline CDR1 SQVTM, CDR2 ANQGSEA. The CDR3 totals 15 residues. The CDR3 protein is CSIPSTGTSTDMQYF. The CDR3 coding sequence is TGCAGCATCCCTTCGACGGGGACTAGCACAGATATGCAGTATTTT.

The chain joins TRBV20-1 to TRBJ2-1, with TRBD2 matching over 7 bases. The CDR3 runs to 12 residues. Germline CDR1 is DFQATT and CDR2 is SNEGSKA (reference sequence). Germline trimming cut 4 bases from V and 6 bases from J; bases unmatched to any gene: 3. CDR3 amino acids: CSATRTSNEQFF. In DNA, the CDR3 is TGCAGTGCTACCAGGACTAGCAATGAGCAGTTCTTC.

The V and J genes are TRBV28 and TRBJ2-3, with D hard to call. Germline assignment: CDR1 MDHEN and CDR2 SYDVKM. V was cut by 7 bases and J by 1 base, with 12 bases left in between. This CDR3 region has 14 residues. Here the CDR3 DNA reads TGTGCCAGCACAAGGATTGAGGGCACAGATACGCAGTATTTT. Amino acid sequence: CASTRIEGTDTQYF.

V gene TRBV7-9 combines with J gene TRBJ2-5; TRBD2 agrees at 12 bases. The CDR3 covers 17 residues. CDR1 is SEHNR and CDR2 is FQNEAQ in the germline V gene (reference sequence). V lost 5 bases to trimming and J lost 11 bases; unmatched junction nucleotides: 18. The CDR3 is CASSPQLAGGIYNEQYF. In DNA, the CDR3 is TGTGCCAGCAGCCCCCAACTAGCGGGAGGCATATACAATGAGCAGTACTTC.

This chain joins TRBV28 and TRBJ2-5, with TRBD1 identical over 8 bases. Per the germline V gene, CDR1 is MDHEN and CDR2 is SYDVKM. The trim removed 3 bases at V and 7 bases at J, leaving 13 bases unmatched. The CDR3 length is 16 residues. This CDR3 is CASSLQGATREWTQYF. In DNA form, the CDR3 reads TGTGCCAGCAGTTTGCAGGGGGCCACGCGGGAATGGACCCAGTACTTC. The full variable domain, with the rest looked up from reference TRBV28 and TRBJ2-5, is DVKVTQSSRYLVKRTGEKVFLECVQDMDHENMFWYRQDPGLGLRLIYFSYDVKMKEKGDIPEGYSVSREKKERFSLILESASTNQTSMYLCASSLQGATREWTQYFGPGTRLLVL.

V is TRBV4-2 and J is TRBJ2-2; possibly TRBD1 for D (5 bases). The germline V and J ends were trimmed by 2 bases and 1 base, with 11 bases remaining between them. In germline, CDR1 is LGHNA, CDR2 YNFKEQ. The CDR3 has 16 amino acids. The CDR3 DNA follows: TGTGCCAGCAGCCAAACCCAACAGGAGAACACCGGGGAGCTGTTTTTT. Protein sequence: CASSQTQQENTGELFF.

The chain carries TRBV25-1 and TRBJ2-7; 7 nucleotides agree with TRBD1. The CDR3 length is 16 residues. The J segment lost 2 bases and the V segment lost 6 bases, leaving 13 bases of the junction unmatched. The V gene's germline CDR1 is MGHDK and CDR2 SYGVNS. CDR3 in DNA: TGTGCCAGCAGCGCTAAGTCAGGGGGAAACCCCTACGAGCAGTACTTC. Translated: CASSAKSGGNPYEQYF.

This clonotype was detected only a few times. The J gene is TRBJ2-7, the V gene TRBV6-5; possibly TRBD1 for D (5 bases). Judging by the DNA end, TRBJ2-5 fits better; the J call may be wrong. This CDR3 has 14 residues. Germline V CDR1 and CDR2: MNHEY, SVGAGI. The CDR3 coding sequence is TGTGCCAGCAGTTACGGGGCGGAGAGTGAGACCCAGTACTTC. It codes for CASSYGAESETQYF.

The chain has TRBV27 and TRBJ1-2; 10 bases align to TRBD1. This CDR3 region has 17 residues. V trimming: 4 bases; J trimming: 6 bases; junction bases outside the gene matches: 14. Germline V gene lookup returns CDR1 MNHEY and CDR2 SMNVEV (reference sequence). The CDR3: CASSSSPGTGEVNGYTF. In DNA, the CDR3 is TGTGCCAGCAGTTCCTCACCCGGGACAGGGGAGGTAAATGGCTACACCTTC.

About this clonotype itself: No DNA is shown, since the ends of the CDR3 on it are uncertain; the CDR3 is the one TCRdb lists. The chain recombines TRBV12-3 or TRBV12-4 with TRBJ2-1; TRBD1 was called by the table and not checked on the DNA. The CDR3 adds up to 16 amino acids, both ends counted. The CDR3 loop is CASSFGPGISYNEQFF.

The V call is TRBV3-1, the J call TRBJ1-2, with TRBD1 as a possible D gene (6 bases). V lost 0 bases to trimming and J lost 8 bases, with 13 bases between them. CDR3 length: 14 residues. Germline V gene sequence: CDR1 LGHDT, CDR2 YNNKEL (reference sequence). The CDR3 sequence is CASSQDLKTGGYTF. CDR3 bases: TGTGCCAGCAGCCAAGATTTAAAGACAGGCGGCTACACCTTC.

The rearrangement uses TRBV11-3 and TRBJ2-3; no reliable D call. The V end was cut by 5 bases, the J end by 0 bases, with 9 bases between. The length of the CDR3 is 14 residues. Germline V gene sequence: CDR1 SGHNT, CDR2 YENEEA. The CDR3 DNA follows: TGTGCCAGCAGCCGGACGGTTAGCACAGATACGCAGTATTTT. Its protein is CASSRTVSTDTQYF.

The rearrangement joins TRBV27 to TRBJ2-7; tentative D call: TRBD2 (6 bases). CDR1 MNHEY and CDR2 SMNVEV come from the germline V gene (reference sequence). Trimming stripped 2 bases from V and 5 bases from J, with 10 bases between. This CDR3 has 13 amino acids. This chain's CDR3 is CASSLRSSDEQYF. In DNA form, the CDR3 reads TGTGCCAGCAGTTTAAGGTCTAGCGACGAGCAGTACTTC.

This chain connects TRBV20-1 to TRBJ2-1; 7 bases are a match to TRBD2. With V trimmed by 2 bases and J by 7 bases, 5 bases remained unmatched. The CDR3 is 13 residues long. Germline V CDR1 and CDR2: DFQATT, SNEGSKA (reference sequence). The CDR3 DNA is TGCAGTGCTAGAAACGGGGGGAGGAATGAGCAGTTCTTC. This translates into CSARNGGRNEQFF.

This clonotype turned up a few times. CDR3 in amino acids: CASTRDRLTYEQYF. For the CDR3, the DNA is TGTGCCAGTACAAGAGACAGACTAACCTACGAGCAGTACTTC. This chain uses TRBV7-2 with TRBJ2-7; D tentatively reads TRBD1 or TRBD2 (5 bases each). Trimming removed 9 bases from V and 2 bases from J, with 17 bases in between. This CDR3 is built from 14 residues. Germline loops: CDR1 SGHTA, CDR2 FQGNSA.

The V call is TRBV12-3 or TRBV12-4, the J call TRBJ1-6; a possible D gene is TRBD1 (5 bases). V lost 3 bases, J lost 0 bases, and 12 bases lay in between. The CDR3 is 17 residues long. In nucleotides, the CDR3 is TGTGCCAGCAGTTTGGGATGGGACCGCTCCTATAATTCACCCCTCCACTTT. It codes for CASSLGWDRSYNSPLHF.

The table lists this clonotype with a few counts. This sequence joins TRBV4-3 and TRBJ2-5, with TRBD1 matching over 8 bases. This CDR3 region has 14 residues. Germline V gives CDR1 LGHNA, CDR2 YSLEER. With 2 bases clipped from V and 3 bases from J, the junction kept 2 bases outside the gene matches. As DNA, the CDR3 is TGCGCCAGCAGCCAAATGGGACAGGAAGAGACCCAGTACTTC. Protein product: CASSQMGQEETQYF.